The 29 T cell receptor beta chains reported below all come from one sample, sequenced in a study of blood T cell repertoires in COVID-19. Clones were read by immunoSEQ multiplex PCR, and TCRdb kept only the in-frame ones, dropping some. The sample comprises 130,000 to 150,000 clones, approximately 81% of which are singletons, and roughly two fifths rests with the top ten. The sample taken for sequencing was peripheral blood. The receptor source for this set is a human donor in a cohort sampled during active COVID-19.

The chain uses TRBV12-3 or TRBV12-4 and TRBJ1-1; TRBD1 aligns across 7 bases. V dropped 1 base and J dropped 8; count of bases not matched to a gene: 4. The CDR3 totals 13 residues. This CDR3 is CASSLVPDREAFF. Here the CDR3 DNA reads TGTGCCAGCAGTTTAGTACCGGACAGGGAAGCTTTCTTT.

For this clone: This CDR3 fails to terminate in the conserved phenylalanine or tryptophan, so it likely reflects a read error. Because the CDR3's place on the DNA is in doubt, the DNA is left out and the CDR3 is given as listed by TCRdb. The V and J genes are TRBV19 and TRBJ1-4; the DNA was not compared with TRBD1, the D call given in the table. Ends included, the CDR3 has 12 residues. The germline CDR1 and CDR2 sequences are LNHDA and SQIVND (reference sequence). The chain's CDR3 is CASLQGKPRRVS.

This chain joins TRBV3-1 (or the pseudogene TRBV3-2) and TRBJ2-3, with 7 bases that match TRBD1. Germline V CDR1 and CDR2: LGHDT, YNNKEL (reference sequence). The CDR3 runs 16 residues. V was pared by 0 bases and J by 3 bases, with 6 bases of the junction left unmatched. CDR3 region: CASSQDSGTATDTQYF. CDR3 DNA sequence: TGTGCCAGCAGCCAAGATTCGGGGACAGCGACAGATACGCAGTATTTT.

V and J are TRBV6-2 or TRBV6-3 and TRBJ1-5, with 7 bases that match TRBD1. The germline gives CDR1 MNHEY, CDR2 SVGEGT. The CDR3 is made up of 16 amino acids. The J segment lost 2 bases and the V segment lost 4 bases, leaving 8 bases of the junction unmatched. In nucleotides, the CDR3 is TGTGCCAGCAGTTTTCCAGGGGGATACGGCAATCAGCCCCAGCATTTT. Its translation: CASSFPGGYGNQPQHF.

The chain carries TRBV7-9 and TRBJ2-3; D unresolved. This CDR3 is built from 11 residues. V dropped 2 bases and J dropped 6 bases, with 3 bases sitting between them. Germline V gene data show CDR1 as SEHNR and CDR2 as FQNEAQ (reference sequence). Here the CDR3 DNA reads TGTGCCAGCAGCTTAACTGATACGCAGTATTTT. Protein product: CASSLTDTQYF.

The chain is built from TRBV28 and TRBJ1-3; D is perhaps TRBD1 (6 bases). The CDR3 runs to 14 residues. Germline CDR1 and CDR2: MDHEN and SYDVKM. Trimming pared 3 bases from V and 4 bases from J, leaving 10 bases between. The CDR3 here is CASSFPTGGNTIYF. CDR3 DNA: TGTGCCAGCAGTTTCCCCACAGGGGGAAACACCATATATTTT.

This clone showed up just once. CDR3 nucleotide sequence: TGTGCCACACAGGGGACATATAGCAATCAGCCCCAGCATTTT. This encodes CATQGTYSNQPQHF. The chain combines TRBV6-5 with TRBJ1-5; 7 nucleotides line up with TRBD1. The CDR3 runs to 14 residues. After removal of 10 bases from V and 0 bases from J, the junction contained 6 bases not matched to a gene. Per the germline V gene, CDR1 is MNHEY and CDR2 is SVGAGI.

Comment on this clone: Additional DNA sequences in this sample encode the identical CDR3. The chain is built from TRBV11-2 and TRBJ2-2, with TRBD2 as a possible D gene (6 bases). The V gene's germline CDR1 is SGHAT and CDR2 FQNNGV. The CDR3 is 14 residues long. V lost 5 bases to trimming and J lost 2 bases, with 9 bases between them. The CDR3 is CASSRRGNTGELFF. CDR3 in DNA: TGTGCCAGCAGCAGGAGGGGTAACACCGGGGAGCTGTTTTTT.

The chain is built from TRBV27 and TRBJ2-7, with 7 bases fitting TRBD2. The CDR3 runs 14 residues. V gave up 5 bases and J gave up 0 bases; unmatched junction bases: 4. Germline loops: CDR1 MNHEY, CDR2 SMNVEV (reference sequence). CDR3 residues: CASSGSGASYEQYF. For the CDR3, the DNA is TGTGCCAGCAGTGGGAGCGGGGCCTCCTACGAGCAGTACTTC.

V is TRBV5-1 and J is TRBJ1-2, with TRBD1 as a possible D gene (5 bases). CDR1 is SGHRS, CDR2 YFSETQ, per germline. V was pared by 4 bases and J by 1 base, with 11 bases between. The CDR3 contains 14 residues. CDR3 loop: CASSPGGVNYGYTF. The CDR3 region has the DNA TGCGCCAGCAGCCCGGGGGGGGTTAACTATGGCTACACCTTC.

J is TRBJ2-6 and V is TRBV10-1; 8 nucleotides agree with TRBD1. Per germline, CDR1 WNHNN and CDR2 SYGVQD (reference sequence). The length of the CDR3 is 18 residues. V lost 3 bases and J lost 2; bases outside the gene matches: 9. The CDR3 sequence: CASSDVQGASAGANVLTF. In DNA form, the CDR3 reads TGCGCCAGCAGTGACGTTCAGGGGGCGTCCGCTGGGGCCAACGTCCTGACTTTC.

V and J are TRBV7-6 and TRBJ1-4; D uncertain. V was cut by 0 bases and J by 8 bases, with 13 bases left in between. This CDR3 comprises 15 residues. Looked up from germline, CDR1 is SGHVS and CDR2 is FNYEAQ. In DNA form, the CDR3 reads TGTGCCAGCAGCTTAGCGGACTTACCGGGCGAAAAACTGTTTTTT. Amino acid sequence: CASSLADLPGEKLFF.

The CDR3 is CASSGGLLSGNTIYF. CDR3 nucleotide sequence: TGTGCCAGCAGCGGAGGACTCCTCTCTGGAAACACCATATATTTT. The chain is built from TRBV6-1 and TRBJ1-3; no clear D. Trimming removed 6 bases from V and 0 bases from J, with 12 bases in between. The CDR3 runs 15 residues. Germline-derived CDR1 and CDR2 are MNHNS and SASEGT.

The chain is built from TRBV11-1 and TRBJ1-1, with D perhaps TRBD1 (5 bases). Between the trimmed V and J ends, which lost 5 bases and 1 base, there was a span of 8 bases. The germline CDR1 and CDR2 sequences are SGHAT and FQDESV (reference sequence). The CDR3 sequence is 13 residues long. This chain's CDR3 is CASSLTGNTEAFF. The CDR3 DNA follows: TGTGCCAGCAGCCTCACAGGGAACACTGAAGCTTTCTTT. Full variable domain (rest looked up from reference TRBV11-1 and TRBJ1-1): EAEVAQSPRYKITEKSQAVAFWCDPISGHATLYWYRQILGQGPELLVQFQDESVVDDSQLPKDRFSAERLKGVDSTLKIQPAELGDSAMYLCASSLTGNTEAFFGQGTRLTVV.

This clone came up a few times. The chain recombines TRBV5-1 with TRBJ1-3; D unresolved. V gave up 1 base and J gave up 0 bases, with 5 bases separating them. The CDR3 is 14 amino acids. The germline gives CDR1 SGHRS, CDR2 YFSETQ. This chain's CDR3 is CASSLSDSGNTIYF. The CDR3 bases are TGCGCCAGCAGCTTGTCAGACTCTGGAAACACCATATATTTT.

J is TRBJ1-2 and V is TRBV5-1; 7 positions match TRBD1. The CDR3 runs 15 residues. The germline V gene encodes CDR1 SGHRS and CDR2 YFSETQ. V trimming: 4 bases; J trimming: 2 bases; junction bases outside the gene matches: 8. The CDR3 here is CASSKEGQPNYGYTF. The CDR3 region has the DNA TGCGCCAGCAGCAAAGAGGGACAGCCAAACTATGGCTACACCTTC. The full variable domain, completed using reference TRBV5-1 and TRBJ1-2, is KAGVTQTPRYLIKTRGQQVTLSCSPISGHRSVSWYQQTPGQGLQFLFEYFSETQRNKGNFPGRFSGRQFSNSRSEMNVSTLELGDSALYLCASSKEGQPNYGYTFGSGTRLTVV.

V usage is TRBV9 and J usage is TRBJ1-4, with D uncertain. V dropped 4 bases and J dropped 8 bases, with 12 bases sitting between them. CDR1 and CDR2 from the germline V gene are SGDLS and YYNGEE. CDR3 length: 13 amino acids. The CDR3 nucleotides are TGTGCCAGCAGCCCCCATATTAGCGAAAAACTGTTTTTT. Translated: CASSPHISEKLFF.

This chain uses TRBV30 with TRBJ2-3; D gene ambiguous. Per the germline V gene, CDR1 is GTSNPN and CDR2 is SVGIG (reference sequence). Trimming took off 4 bases at V and 0 bases at J, with 5 bases between the two ends. The CDR3 has 12 residues. The CDR3 reads CAWTVSTDTQYF. Here the CDR3 DNA reads TGTGCCTGGACAGTGAGCACAGATACGCAGTATTTT.

J is TRBJ1-5 and V is TRBV5-1, with D possibly TRBD1 on 5 matching bases. Germline V CDR1 and CDR2: SGHRS, YFSETQ. This CDR3 region has 15 residues. The V and J ends lost 4 bases and 4 bases respectively, with 15 bases between them. CDR3 in amino acids: CASSPGSGENQPQHF. The CDR3 nucleotides read TGCGCCAGCAGCCCGGGGTCGGGGGAGAATCAGCCCCAGCATTTT.

The V and J genes are TRBV5-6 and TRBJ1-2; 8 bases match TRBD1. CDR1 and CDR2 from the germline V gene are SGHDT and YYEEEE. V lost 0 bases, J lost 4 bases, and 5 bases stayed unmatched. The CDR3 sequence is 15 residues long. The CDR3 sequence is CASSLVGDRGYGYTF. In DNA, the CDR3 is TGTGCCAGCAGCTTGGTGGGTGACAGGGGCTATGGCTACACCTTC.

The V call is TRBV24-1, the J call TRBJ2-1; 10 bases are shared with TRBD1. The germline CDR1 and CDR2 sequences are KGHDR and SFDVKD. This CDR3 spans 16 amino acids. With V trimmed by 3 bases and J by 9 bases, 10 bases remained unmatched. Written as DNA, the CDR3 is TGTGCCACCAGTGATCCCCGTGGACAGGGGGGTGGTGAGCAGTTCTTC. Its translation is CATSDPRGQGGGEQFF.

The chain couples TRBV7-2 to TRBJ1-2; 7 positions match TRBD1. CDR3 length: 15 amino acids. The germline V gene encodes CDR1 SGHTA and CDR2 FQGNSA. Trimming took 4 bases from V and 0 from J; bases not matched to a gene: 5. The CDR3 DNA is TGTGCCAGCAGCTCGCCGGGACAGTCTAACTATGGCTACACCTTC. Its translation: CASSSPGQSNYGYTF.

The chain employs TRBV12-3 or TRBV12-4 and TRBJ1-2, with D unclear. The CDR3 is 11 amino acids. In nucleotides, the CDR3 is TGTGCAACCGGGTCGAGCTATGGCTACACCTTC. This codes for CATGSSYGYTF.

The chain links TRBV7-8 to TRBJ1-4; 8 bases map to TRBD1. From germline, CDR1 is SGHVS and CDR2 FQNEAQ. The V and J ends lost 1 base and 5 bases, in that order; junction bases with no gene match: 9. CDR3 length equals 17 residues. CDR3 sequence (DNA): TGTGCCAGCAGCTTAGGGCAGGGGGCGGGGGTGAATGAAAAACTGTTTTTT. It yields the protein CASSLGQGAGVNEKLFF.

This clone appeared a few times. The chain uses TRBV3-1 (or the pseudogene TRBV3-2) and TRBJ2-3, with D uncertain. The CDR3 totals 14 residues. V dropped 4 bases and J dropped 6 bases, with 14 bases sitting between them. Germline V lookup: CDR1 LGHDT, CDR2 YNNKEL (reference sequence). DNA of the CDR3: TGTGCCAGCAGCCCCTCCTCGTCCCCCGATACGCAGTATTTT. Translating it yields CASSPSSSPDTQYF.

V and J are TRBV4-3 and TRBJ1-2; D not resolved. The germline V and J ends were trimmed by 1 base and 1 base, with 13 bases remaining between them. The CDR3 has 16 amino acids. CDR1 LGHNA and CDR2 YSLEER come from the germline V gene. The CDR3 loop reads CASSQAGTDHNYGYTF. The CDR3 DNA reads TGCGCCAGCAGCCAAGCCGGCACAGATCATAACTATGGCTACACCTTC.

This chain connects TRBV5-1 to TRBJ2-5; TRBD2 matches 11 bases. In germline, CDR1 is SGHRS, CDR2 YFSETQ. There are 18 residues in the CDR3. Trimming took 5 bases from V and 4 from J; bases not matched to a gene: 16. The CDR3 DNA reads TGCGCCAGCAGGGATGGGGGACTAGCGGCCCGGGTGGCAGAGACCCAGTACTTC. Translating it yields CASRDGGLAARVAETQYF.

This clone was counted once. This rearrangement joins TRBV20-1 to TRBJ2-5; D might be TRBD1 or TRBD2, each matching 6 bases. CDR1 and CDR2 (germline): DFQATT, SNEGSKA (reference sequence). The CDR3 is 12 residues long. Trimming removed 3 bases at V and 5 bases at J, with 10 bases between. The CDR3 nucleotides read TGCAGTGCTAGTGGGGGGCGGGAGACCCAGTACTTC. It is translated as CSASGGRETQYF.

CDR3 protein: CASSDVQGAVEAFF. CDR3 DNA: TGTGCCAGCAGTGACGTGCAGGGGGCGGTTGAAGCTTTCTTT. The chain recombines TRBV6-4 with TRBJ1-1; TRBD1 agrees at 8 bases. Trimming removed 2 bases from V and 7 bases from J; junction bases left unmatched: 6. The CDR3 spans 14 residues. The V gene's germline CDR1 is MRHNA and CDR2 SNTAGT.